This TCR beta chain was identified in a study of T-cell reconstitution after alpha-beta-depleted transplantation in children. This CDR3 is built from 14 residues. Looked up from germline, CDR1 is SQVTM and CDR2 is ANQGSEA. Trimming at V came to 3 bases and at J to 5 bases, leaving 6 bases not matched to a gene. Unique molecular identifiers were incorporated into the prepared TCRbeta library. TCRdb called the PCR reads again in MiXCR, with one record for every CDR3 protein. Of hundreds of thousands of distinct CDR3 sequences listed, roughly 15% were seen once; the top ten hold approximately 1%. This clonotype was seen ten or more times.

This receptor was identified in a human donor who donated a stem cell graft to a child with acute myeloid leukemia. The sequenced sample was PBMCs from the stem cell graft donor, obtained from the stem cell graft. The chain is built from TRBV29-1 and TRBJ1-1; 10 bases match TRBD1. CDR3 nucleotides: TGCAGCGTTGAGACCGGGACAGGGGCAACTGAAGCTTTCTTT. It yields the protein CSVETGTGATEAFF.